The T cell receptor (beta chain) under discussion was sequenced for a study of blood T cell repertoires in COVID-19. Study-wide background: Whether acute or convalescent, the COVID-19 samples came from the United States, Italy and Spain. T cells, B-cell-depleted T cells, or PBMCs supplied cDNA or gDNA.

Authors' methods: Estimates of nucleated cell counts were drawn from the amplification of reference gene primers. Measured with immunoSEQ multiplex PCR; TCRdb has only the in-frame clones, and not every one. V, J and clone size are taken as reported in that table, and D and trimming were inferred from the DNA itself. The table lists tens of thousands of clones, 75% of them singletons, with approximately 4.6% in the top ten. Sequencing input: peripheral blood. This TCR derives from a woman aged 45-59 years with acute or convalescent COVID-19.

DNA of the CDR3: TGTGCCAGTAGTGCGGGACAGGGTAAAACAGATACGCAGTATTTT. Its translation: CASSAGQGKTDTQYF. The chain links TRBV19 to TRBJ2-3; 9 nucleotides line up with TRBD1. The trim removed 5 bases at V and 3 bases at J, leaving 6 bases unmatched. CDR3 length equals 15 residues. Per germline, CDR1 LNHDA and CDR2 SQIVND (reference sequence).